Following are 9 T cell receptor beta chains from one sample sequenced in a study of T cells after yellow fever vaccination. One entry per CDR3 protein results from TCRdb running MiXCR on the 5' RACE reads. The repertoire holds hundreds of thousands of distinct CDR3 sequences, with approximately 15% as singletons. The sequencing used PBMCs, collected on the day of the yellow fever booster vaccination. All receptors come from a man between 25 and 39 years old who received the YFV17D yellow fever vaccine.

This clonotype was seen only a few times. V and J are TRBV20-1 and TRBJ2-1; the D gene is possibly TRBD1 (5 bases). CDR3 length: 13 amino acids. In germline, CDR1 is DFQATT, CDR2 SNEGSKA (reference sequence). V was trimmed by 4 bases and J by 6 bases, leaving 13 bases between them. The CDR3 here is CSAKAGAINEQFF. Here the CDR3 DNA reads TGCAGTGCTAAGGCTGGGGCCATCAATGAGCAGTTCTTC.

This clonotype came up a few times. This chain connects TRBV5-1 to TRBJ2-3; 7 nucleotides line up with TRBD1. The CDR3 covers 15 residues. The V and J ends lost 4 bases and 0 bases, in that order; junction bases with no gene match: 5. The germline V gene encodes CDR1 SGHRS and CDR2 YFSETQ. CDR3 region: CASSADRFSTDTQYF. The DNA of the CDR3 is TGCGCCAGCAGCGCGGACAGGTTTAGCACAGATACGCAGTATTTT. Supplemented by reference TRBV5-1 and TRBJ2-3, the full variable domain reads KAGVTQTPRYLIKTRGQQVTLSCSPISGHRSVSWYQQTPGQGLQFLFEYFSETQRNKGNFPGRFSGRQFSNSRSEMNVSTLELGDSALYLCASSADRFSTDTQYFGPGTRLTVL.

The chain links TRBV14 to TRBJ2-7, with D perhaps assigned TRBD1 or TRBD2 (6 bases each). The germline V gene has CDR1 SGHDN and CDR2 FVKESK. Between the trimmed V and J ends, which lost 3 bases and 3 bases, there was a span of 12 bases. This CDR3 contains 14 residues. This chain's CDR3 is CASSHMGGGYEQYF. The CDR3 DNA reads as TGTGCCAGCAGCCACATGGGGGGCGGCTACGAGCAGTACTTC.

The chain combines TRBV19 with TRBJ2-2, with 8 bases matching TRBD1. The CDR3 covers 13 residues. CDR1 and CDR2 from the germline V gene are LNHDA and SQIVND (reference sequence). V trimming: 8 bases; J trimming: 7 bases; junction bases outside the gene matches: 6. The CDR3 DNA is TGTGCCAGTGCCGGACAGGGCCACGGGGAGCTGTTTTTT. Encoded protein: CASAGQGHGELFF.

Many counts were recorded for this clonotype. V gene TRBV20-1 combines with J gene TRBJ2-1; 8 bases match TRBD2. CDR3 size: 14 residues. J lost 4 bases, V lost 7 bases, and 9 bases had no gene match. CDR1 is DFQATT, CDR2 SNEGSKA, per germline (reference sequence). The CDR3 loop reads CSVISPSGYNEQFF. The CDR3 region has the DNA TGCAGTGTTATAAGTCCTAGCGGGTACAATGAGCAGTTCTTC.

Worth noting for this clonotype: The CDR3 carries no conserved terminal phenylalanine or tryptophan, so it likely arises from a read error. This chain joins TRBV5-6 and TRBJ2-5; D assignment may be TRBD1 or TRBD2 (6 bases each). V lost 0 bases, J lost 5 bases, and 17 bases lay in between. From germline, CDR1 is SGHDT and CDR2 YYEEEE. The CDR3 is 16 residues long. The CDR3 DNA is TGTGCCAGCAGCTTGGCCATCGGGCGGGGACATGAGACCCAGTACCTC. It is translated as CASSLAIGRGHETQYL.

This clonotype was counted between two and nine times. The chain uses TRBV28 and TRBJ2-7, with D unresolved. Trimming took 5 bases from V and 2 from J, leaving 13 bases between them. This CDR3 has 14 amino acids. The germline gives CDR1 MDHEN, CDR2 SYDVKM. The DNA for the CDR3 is TGTGCCAGCAGTCCTACTGTATTAACCTACGAGCAGTACTTC. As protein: CASSPTVLTYEQYF. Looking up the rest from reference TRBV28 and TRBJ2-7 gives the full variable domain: DVKVTQSSRYLVKRTGEKVFLECVQDMDHENMFWYRQDPGLGLRLIYFSYDVKMKEKGDIPEGYSVSREKKERFSLILESASTNQTSMYLCASSPTVLTYEQYFGPGTRLTVT.

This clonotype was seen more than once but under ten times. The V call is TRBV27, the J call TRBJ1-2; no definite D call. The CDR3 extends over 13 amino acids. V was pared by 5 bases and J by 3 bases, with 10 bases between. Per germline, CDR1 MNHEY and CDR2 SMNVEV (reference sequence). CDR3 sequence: CASSLSAYYGYTF. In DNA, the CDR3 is TGTGCCAGCAGTCTTAGCGCCTACTATGGCTACACCTTC.

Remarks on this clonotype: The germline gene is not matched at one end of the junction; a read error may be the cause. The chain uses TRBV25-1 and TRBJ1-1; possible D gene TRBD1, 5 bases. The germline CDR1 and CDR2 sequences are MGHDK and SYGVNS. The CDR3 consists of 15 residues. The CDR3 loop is CTSSATGTPSPEAFF. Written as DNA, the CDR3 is TGTACCAGCAGTGCAACCGGGACCCCCTCCCCTGAAGCTTTCTTT.